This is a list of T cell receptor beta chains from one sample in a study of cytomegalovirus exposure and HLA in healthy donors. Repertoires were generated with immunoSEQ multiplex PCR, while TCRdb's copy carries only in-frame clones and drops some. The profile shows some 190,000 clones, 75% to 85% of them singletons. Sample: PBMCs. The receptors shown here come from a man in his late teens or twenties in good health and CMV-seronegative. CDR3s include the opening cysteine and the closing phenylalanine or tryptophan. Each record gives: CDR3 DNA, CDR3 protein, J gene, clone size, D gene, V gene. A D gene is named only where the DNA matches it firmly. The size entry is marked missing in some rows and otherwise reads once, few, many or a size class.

CDR3 DNA: TGTGCCAGCAGCTTACGCAACTATTCTCCAGAGGCCAAAAACATTCAGTACTTC
CDR3 protein: CASSLRNYSPEAKNIQYF
J gene: TRBJ2-4
clone size: .
D gene: .
V gene: TRBV7-8

CDR3 DNA: TGTGCCAGCAGCTCGAGGACAGGGAGAGTGAGTGAAGCTTTCTTT
CDR3 protein: CASSSRTGRVSEAFF
J gene: TRBJ1-1
clone size: .
D gene: TRBD1
V gene: TRBV5-4

CDR3 DNA: TGTGCCAGTTATACGGACAGGACTGAAGCTTTCTTT
CDR3 protein: CASYTDRTEAFF
J gene: TRBJ1-1
clone size: few
D gene: TRBD1
V gene: TRBV2

CDR3 DNA: TGTGCCAGCTCACCCGGGACAGAACTCTACGAGCAGTACTTC
CDR3 protein: CASSPGTELYEQYF
J gene: TRBJ2-7
clone size: .
D gene: TRBD1
V gene: TRBV18

CDR3 DNA: TGCGCCAGCAGCCTAGACCGATCCGCCTCCTACGAGCAGTACTTC
CDR3 protein: CASSLDRSASYEQYF
J gene: TRBJ2-7
clone size: .
D gene: .
V gene: TRBV5-1

CDR3 DNA: TGTGCCAGCAGCCAAGCCGGAAGGACAGGGGGAGAGACCCAGTACTTC
CDR3 protein: CASSQAGRTGGETQYF
J gene: TRBJ2-5
clone size: few
D gene: TRBD1
V gene: TRBV4-2

CDR3 DNA: TGTGCCAGCAGCCAGGACAGACCTAATCAGCCCCAGCATTTT
CDR3 protein: CASSQDRPNQPQHF
J gene: TRBJ1-5
clone size: .
D gene: .
V gene: TRBV7-9

CDR3 DNA: TGTGCCAGCAGTGAGGGGGCGGGAGATAGGACAGATACGCAGTATTTT
CDR3 protein: CASSEGAGDRTDTQYF
J gene: TRBJ2-3
clone size: .
D gene: .
V gene: TRBV6-4

CDR3 DNA: TGTGCCAGCAGCCCCCCCCAGGGAGGGCAGTACTTC
CDR3 protein: CASSPPQGGQYF
J gene: TRBJ2-7
clone size: .
D gene: .
V gene: TRBV27

CDR3 DNA: TGTGCCAGCAGTGAAGTAAACAGCGGGAGGAACTACGAGCAGTACTTC
CDR3 protein: CASSEVNSGRNYEQYF
J gene: TRBJ2-7
clone size: .
D gene: TRBD2
V gene: TRBV6-1

CDR3 DNA: TGTGCCAGCAGTTCGACAGTTCCGTCCTATAATTCACCCCTCCACTTT
CDR3 protein: CASSSTVPSYNSPLHF
J gene: TRBJ1-6
clone size: .
D gene: .
V gene: TRBV28

CDR3 DNA: TGTGCCAGCAGTGCGGGGAGGGGTGAGACCCAGTACTTC
CDR3 protein: CASSAGRGETQYF
J gene: TRBJ2-5
clone size: few
D gene: TRBD2
V gene: TRBV2

CDR3 DNA: TGTGCCAGCAGTGACAGTAGGAGAGATACGCAGTATTTT
CDR3 protein: CASSDSRRDTQYF
J gene: TRBJ2-3
clone size: .
D gene: .
V gene: TRBV28

CDR3 DNA: TGTGCCAGCAGTGCCCACATAGGGAGCACTGAAGCTTTCTTT
CDR3 protein: CASSAHIGSTEAFF
J gene: TRBJ1-1
clone size: .
D gene: .
V gene: TRBV2

CDR3 DNA: TGTGCCAGCAGCTTAGCCGGTGAGCAGTTCTTC
CDR3 protein: CASSLAGEQFF
J gene: TRBJ2-1
clone size: .
D gene: .
V gene: TRBV7-9

CDR3 DNA: TGCGCCAGCAGTGACCCTAGACAGGGGGATGGCTACACCTTC
CDR3 protein: CASSDPRQGDGYTF
J gene: TRBJ1-2
clone size: .
D gene: TRBD1
V gene: TRBV10-1

CDR3 DNA: TGTGCCAGCGCCTGGGACAGGGGGAGAGAGACCCAGTACTTC
CDR3 protein: CASAWDRGRETQYF
J gene: TRBJ2-5
clone size: once
D gene: .
V gene: TRBV21-1

CDR3 DNA: TGTGCCAGCAGCTTAGGTTTCGGGGGGCTGGGCACTGAAGCTTTCTTT
CDR3 protein: CASSLGFGGLGTEAFF
J gene: TRBJ1-1
clone size: .
D gene: .
V gene: TRBV7-9

CDR3 DNA: TGTGCCAGCAGCGGAGGTTCGGGGACAGAAGCTTTCTTT
CDR3 protein: CASSGGSGTEAFF
J gene: TRBJ1-1
clone size: .
D gene: .
V gene: TRBV7-2

CDR3 DNA: TGCGCCAGCAGCTTGTCCCCACAAGAGACCCAGTACTTC
CDR3 protein: CASSLSPQETQYF
J gene: TRBJ2-5
clone size: .
D gene: .
V gene: TRBV5-1

CDR3 DNA: TGTGCCTGGAGTTCGGTGGGACAGGAAGCTTTCTTT
CDR3 protein: CAWSSVGQEAFF
J gene: TRBJ1-1
clone size: few
D gene: TRBD1
V gene: TRBV30

CDR3 DNA: TGTGCCAGCACCCACGGGACTAGCGGGCAGATAGCCAAAAACATTCAGTACTTC
CDR3 protein: CASTHGTSGQIAKNIQYF
J gene: TRBJ2-4
clone size: .
D gene: TRBD2
V gene: TRBV11-2

CDR3 DNA: TGTGCCAGCAGTCCCGGACTAGCATGGGGGGAGCAGTACTTC
CDR3 protein: CASSPGLAWGEQYF
J gene: TRBJ2-7
clone size: few
D gene: TRBD2
V gene: TRBV28

CDR3 DNA: TGTGCCAGCAGTGAGAGGCCCGCCTTCTCTGGAAACACCATATATTTT
CDR3 protein: CASSERPAFSGNTIYF
J gene: TRBJ1-3
clone size: .
D gene: .
V gene: TRBV6-1

CDR3 DNA: TGTGCCAGCAGCCACTCAGGGTCCGGAAACACCATATATTTT
CDR3 protein: CASSHSGSGNTIYF
J gene: TRBJ1-3
clone size: .
D gene: .
V gene: TRBV25-1

CDR3 DNA: TGCGCCAGCAGCCTCGAGGCCCCGGTGAACACTGAAGCTTTCTTT
CDR3 protein: CASSLEAPVNTEAFF
J gene: TRBJ1-1
clone size: .
D gene: .
V gene: TRBV4-1

CDR3 DNA: TGCGCCAGCAGCCTAGAACCGGGACTAGTCAATGAGCAGTTCTTC
CDR3 protein: CASSLEPGLVNEQFF
J gene: TRBJ2-1
clone size: .
D gene: TRBD2
V gene: TRBV5-1

CDR3 DNA: TGTGCCAGCAGCCGGAACACCGGGGAGCTGTTTTTT
CDR3 protein: CASSRNTGELFF
J gene: TRBJ2-2
clone size: few
D gene: .
V gene: TRBV6-5

CDR3 DNA: TGTGCCAGCAGTTACGGGCTAGCGGGGGGAGGTGAGCAGTTCTTC
CDR3 protein: CASSYGLAGGGEQFF
J gene: TRBJ2-1
clone size: .
D gene: TRBD2
V gene: TRBV6-5

CDR3 DNA: TGCGCCAGCAGCCAAGGGGACATCTACGAGCAGTACTTC
CDR3 protein: CASSQGDIYEQYF
J gene: TRBJ2-7
clone size: few
D gene: .
V gene: TRBV4-1

CDR3 DNA: TGCGCCAGCAGTGTCTCAGGGGGGATCGATGAGCAGTTCTTC
CDR3 protein: CASSVSGGIDEQFF
J gene: TRBJ2-1
clone size: .
D gene: .
V gene: TRBV10-1

CDR3 DNA: TGTGCCAGCAGTGCGCGGGCCCCGGCTGAAGCTTTCTTT
CDR3 protein: CASSARAPAEAFF
J gene: TRBJ1-1
clone size: .
D gene: .
V gene: TRBV6-1

CDR3 DNA: TGTGCCAGTACCTTACACCGAGAAGCTTTCTTT
CDR3 protein: CASTLHREAFF
J gene: TRBJ1-1
clone size: few
D gene: .
V gene: TRBV19

CDR3 DNA: TGTGCCAGCAGCGACACAGGGTCCTACGAGCAGTACTTC
CDR3 protein: CASSDTGSYEQYF
J gene: TRBJ2-7
clone size: .
D gene: .
V gene: TRBV7-9

CDR3 DNA: TGTGCCAGCAGTGACAGAGGTGGCTACACCTTC
CDR3 protein: CASSDRGGYTF
J gene: TRBJ1-2
clone size: .
D gene: .
V gene: TRBV6-4

CDR3 DNA: TGTGCCAGCAGTGGGCTCGAGCAGTACTTC
CDR3 protein: CASSGLEQYF
J gene: TRBJ2-7
clone size: once
D gene: .
V gene: TRBV28

CDR3 DNA: TGTGCCAGCAGTCTGTCGGGACAGGGGGGAACTGAAGCTTTCTTT
CDR3 protein: CASSLSGQGGTEAFF
J gene: TRBJ1-1
clone size: .
D gene: TRBD1
V gene: TRBV6-5

CDR3 DNA: TGCAGCGTTGAATTGTCATCCGGGACTGAAGCTTTCTTT
CDR3 protein: CSVELSSGTEAFF
J gene: TRBJ1-1
clone size: .
D gene: .
V gene: TRBV29-1

CDR3 DNA: TGTGCCAGCAGCCCTCGGACAGGTACCTACGAGCAGTACTTC
CDR3 protein: CASSPRTGTYEQYF
J gene: TRBJ2-7
clone size: .
D gene: TRBD1
V gene: TRBV9

CDR3 DNA: TGTGCCAGCAGTACCAGACAGGCCTGGGGCTACACCTTC
CDR3 protein: CASSTRQAWGYTF
J gene: TRBJ1-2
clone size: .
D gene: .
V gene: TRBV28